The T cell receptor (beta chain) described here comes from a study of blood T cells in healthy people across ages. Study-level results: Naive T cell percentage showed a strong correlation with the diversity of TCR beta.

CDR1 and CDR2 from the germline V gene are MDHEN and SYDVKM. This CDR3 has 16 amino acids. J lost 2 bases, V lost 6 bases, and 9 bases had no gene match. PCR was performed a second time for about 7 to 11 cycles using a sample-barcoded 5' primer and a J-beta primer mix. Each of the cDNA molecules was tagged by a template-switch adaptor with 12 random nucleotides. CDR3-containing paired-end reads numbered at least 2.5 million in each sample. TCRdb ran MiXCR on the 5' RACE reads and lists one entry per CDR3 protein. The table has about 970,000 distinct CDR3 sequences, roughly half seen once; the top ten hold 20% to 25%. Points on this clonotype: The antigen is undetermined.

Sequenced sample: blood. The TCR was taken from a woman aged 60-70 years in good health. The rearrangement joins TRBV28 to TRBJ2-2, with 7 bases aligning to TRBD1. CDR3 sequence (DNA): TGTGCCAGCAGCGGGACAGCACAAACAAACACCGGGGAGCTGTTTTTT. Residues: CASSGTAQTNTGELFF.